This T cell receptor (beta chain) came from a study of shared clonotypes between healthy human individuals (dated by TCRdb to 2018 to 2020). Background for the entire study: The cohort included a few men and a couple of women between 18 and 49 years of age. Blood TCR repertoires of several healthy adults were deeply sequenced to estimate repertoire size and the extent of clonotype sharing between individuals. Libraries were prepared and TCR repertoires were sequenced by different laboratories using diverse techniques, in order to increase sequencing depth and limit assay-specific biases. Between about 0.94 and 8.9 billion PBMCs per donor were obtained by leukapheresis. Study-level results and caveats: Sampling was restricted to blood, and TCR repertoires in tissues likely differ from the TCR repertoires found in blood. The genetic and exposure-history diversity represented was limited by the small number of donors. Based on pairwise subsampling, the degree of clonotype sharing among donors was expected to be affected by sequencing depth.

This clone was picked up a small number of times. It has no known antigen specificity. No clone much larger than this one lies a single base away; base qualities are absent. Using the deep immunoSEQ assay, TCR CDR3 regions were amplified from genomic DNA by multiplex PCR. Genomic DNA extracted from each cell subset was distributed evenly over all wells of several immunoSEQ 96-well plates, and each plate served as one replicate. Each replicate PCR for unsorted PBMC received approximately 0.3 ug genomic DNA, equal to around 30,000 T cell genomes. Unsorted PBMC genomic DNA was sequenced across ten immunoSEQ deep assay plates. The purified libraries were quantified using a Qubit 3.0 fluorometer, sized with a Bioanalyzer 2100, and then quantified again using the KAPA Library Quantification kit. Each immunoSEQ 96-well plate was sequenced on its own single-read 150-cycle Illumina NextSeq 550 flow cell. The study's processing was this. Because the immunoSEQ output included only junctional sequences and no quality scores, the filtering could not be the same as the filtering used for full-length reads. Sequences were annotated with PyIR, a Python wrapper for IgBLAST v1.9, and V/J genes and CDR3 were assigned using IMGT germline references. Reads were filtered out if the reads had weak V/J assignments (E-value above 1e-6), no CDR3, stop codons, out-of-frame junctions, or ambiguous translated residues. A V3J clonotype was defined by an identical inferred V gene, J gene, and CDR3 amino acid sequence. To compute the percentage overlap between repertoires, the number of shared unique clonotypes was divided by the size of the smaller repertoire. Three approaches were used to assess repertoire richness: RTK rarefaction, the Chao1 estimator, and Recon v2.1 estimates of unobserved clonotypes. Entries here come from immuneACCESS through TCRdb and include only in-frame sequences with V and J called. Some clones fail to appear in such tables; in the studies checked, an unresolved V gene covers under half of the shortfall, and the cause of the remainder is unknown. The V and J calls and clone size were taken over from that table, and D and trimming were inferred from the DNA. The sample yields about 490,000 clones; 78% were counted once. The top ten constitute about 11% of the sample.

CDR1 is given as LNHDA and CDR2 as SQIVND, both from the germline V gene (reference sequence). The germline V end is reduced by 5 bases and the J end by 0 bases; junction bases left unmatched: 6. CDR3 length: 15 amino acids, cysteine to phenylalanine. Only the CDR3 DNA is retained, 45 bases long and in frame from the first base. The donors were healthy, HIV-negative adults who had no recently reported acute infections or vaccinations. All donors were Caucasian adults living in Nashville, Tennessee, USA. For unsorted samples, tens of millions of PBMCs were counted, and genomic DNA was extracted using the QIAamp DNA Blood Mini kit. Blood was collected by leukapheresis, and PBMCs were isolated by Ficoll-Histopaque density gradient centrifugation and then cryopreserved in liquid nitrogen vapor phase.

Recombination connected TRBV19 to TRBJ2-7, with 8 bases matching TRBD1. Input material: PBMCs. The TCR was taken from a woman aged 40 to 50 in good health. Some clones in this sample may be carry-over from other donors' samples. The CDR3 here reads CASSPRDRSSYEQYF. The base sequence is TGTGCCAGTAGTCCCCGGGACAGGTCCTCCTACGAGCAGTACTTC.